A selection of T cell receptor beta chains follows, all from one sample in a study of blood T cell repertoires in COVID-19. The repertoire was sequenced with immunoSEQ multiplex PCR; TCRdb's copy has only in-frame clones and lacks some. Among 200,000 to 300,000 clones listed, about 91% were seen once. Sequencing was performed on PBMCs or T cells enriched from blood (not recorded which). The receptor source for this set is a woman aged 40 to 50 with acute COVID-19. Both conserved end residues are part of each CDR3. The order of the fields is V gene, J gene, CDR3 protein.

>TRBV6-5|TRBJ2-7
CASSQRGVHEQYF
>TRBV29-1|TRBJ2-1
CSVGQGANEQFF
>TRBV4-1|TRBJ1-2
CASSEGGSGYTF
>TRBV3-1/TRBV3-2|TRBJ1-1
CASNYRDRGWVAFF
>TRBV2|TRBJ1-4
CASSENLKWEKLFF
>TRBV30|TRBJ1-2
CAWSRAGVWTF
>TRBV5-4|TRBJ2-4
CASSLEGIVPEGIQYF
>TRBV2|TRBJ2-7
CASSRQGAAYEQYF
>TRBV9|TRBJ1-4
CASSAGRDRFNEKLFF
>TRBV2|TRBJ1-2
CASSEVPDTPGGYTF
>TRBV10-2|TRBJ2-7
CASSKRQGRNLEQYF
>TRBV5-4|TRBJ1-2
CASSLDGTGGDGYTF
>TRBV11-2|TRBJ2-7
CASSFQGTYEQYF
>TRBV7-9|TRBJ2-6
CASSLLRISGANVLTF
>TRBV2|TRBJ2-1
CATLLEAGYNEQFF
>TRBV28|TRBJ1-5
CASSLGQGFRQPQHF
>TRBV5-1|TRBJ1-1
CASSPNRGGTEAFF
>TRBV19|TRBJ2-1
CASSNSDEQFF
>TRBV10-3|TRBJ1-2
CAIRGDRLTYYGYTF
>TRBV30|TRBJ1-5
CAWASSGAQPQHF
>TRBV19|TRBJ1-1
CASSFTDRDTEAFF
>TRBV19|TRBJ2-4
CASSNTGTSGRAKNIQYF
>TRBV6-1|TRBJ1-1
CASSERAGNTEAFF
>TRBV18|TRBJ1-5
CASSPGTGGSNQPQHF
>TRBV7-9|TRBJ1-3
CASSLGGPATSGNTIYF
>TRBV18|TRBJ2-7
CASSGRGLTYEQYF
>TRBV5-4|TRBJ2-3
CASSFGGGALRTDTQYF
>TRBV3-1/TRBV3-2|TRBJ1-2
CASSQARTGGNYGYTF
>TRBV27|TRBJ1-1
CASRPAGLRYTEAFF
>TRBV19|TRBJ1-5
CASSFGGSNQPQHF
>TRBV2|TRBJ1-2
CASSEPRDYGYTF
>TRBV6-5|TRBJ1-1
CASRRTGMNTEAFF
>TRBV9|TRBJ2-2
CASSVRASGSWGELFF
>TRBV10-3|TRBJ1-6
CAISESGRGGSPLHF
>TRBV7-9|TRBJ2-2
CASSLARVAGELFF
>TRBV7-2|TRBJ2-2
CASGRTSGSFTGELFF
>TRBV5-1|TRBJ2-3
CASSLGRVTTDTQYF
>TRBV12-5|TRBJ2-5
CASGLGTGGPLTQYF
>TRBV19|TRBJ2-1
CASSKDRVSRNEQFF
>TRBV12-5|TRBJ2-2
CASGLVTGRAATGELFF
>TRBV5-8|TRBJ1-6
CASSLARQAKNSPLHF
>TRBV15|TRBJ2-1
CATSRDGSGEQFF
>TRBV30|TRBJ1-6
CAWSAVRGGSPLHF
>TRBV5-4|TRBJ1-2
CASSLGGGKVAGYTF
>TRBV4-1|TRBJ2-5
CASSQANTRGQETQYF
>TRBV30|TRBJ1-1
CAWSVDRGMAEAFF
>TRBV5-6|TRBJ1-1
CASSPYRDTTEAFF
>TRBV9|TRBJ1-2
CASSGTHFQGYGYTF
>TRBV9|TRBJ2-2
CASSVGTGDTGELFF
>TRBV19|TRBJ2-3
CASSMTSGRSTDTQYF
>TRBV6-5|TRBJ1-4
CASRKGSDRREKLFF
>TRBV19|TRBJ1-1
CASSFGQGLTEAFF
>TRBV3-1/TRBV3-2|TRBJ1-3
CASSGTGENTIYF
>TRBV11-2|TRBJ2-4
CASSPTVGAGAKNIQYF
>TRBV7-9|TRBJ2-2
CASSLAAENTGELFF